This note documents a single T cell receptor (beta chain) sequence. This specimen belongs to a study of cytomegalovirus exposure and HLA in healthy donors. There are 15 residues in the CDR3. Germline V gene sequence: CDR1 SGHRS, CDR2 YFSETQ. A multiplex PCR was run with 60 Vbeta primers and 13 Jbeta primers. Sequenced by immunoSEQ multiplex PCR; TCRdb stores in-frame clones only, minus some. The repertoire consists of 120,000 or so clones, with more than 65% occurring once and the leading ten covering 5.8%. Sequencing input: PBMCs. The chain has TRBV5-1 and TRBJ2-5; maybe TRBD2 (6 bases). Near its end, the DNA agrees better with TRBJ2-7, so the J call may be wrong. The TCR sequence derives from a man aged 18-30 years in good health and CMV-seropositive. CDR3 loop: CASSLEQTSSYEQYF. The DNA for the CDR3 is TGCGCCAGCAGCTTGGAACAGACTAGCTCCTACGAGCAGTACTTC.